Described below is a single TCR beta chain sequence and its context. As yet, its antigen is unknown. Read sequence stops 3 residues before the CDR3 end, and the germline J gene provides the missing end. Germline CDR1 DFQATT, CDR2 SNEGSKA (reference sequence). This CDR3 has 12 amino acids. The V gene lost 3 bases and the J gene lost 5 bases, with 11 bases spanning the gap. Caucasian heritage predominated among both patients and controls. The sample belongs to a study of T cell clonality in common variable immunodeficiency. The study's findings and limits: Compared with controls, CVID subjects had fewer shared TCRbeta clones. In common variable immunodeficiency, TCR beta chains reportedly carried fewer deletions and N-nucleotide insertions.

Profiled with immunoSEQ multiplex PCR; TCRdb holds only in-frame clones, not every one. The sample has about 15,000 clones, none seen only once. The receptor comes from a human donor with common variable immunodeficiency. The rearrangement joins TRBV20-1 to TRBJ2-7; maybe TRBD2 (6 bases). The sequenced sample consisted of peripheral blood mononuclear cells. The sequenced CDR3 bases are TGCAGTGCTAGTACGGGGGATCACGAG. Its translation: CSASTGDHE. The full-length CDR3 reads as CSASTGDHEQYF.